This entry lists 17 T cell receptor beta chains sequenced from one sample in a study of blood T cell repertoires in COVID-19. TCRdb's copy holds only in-frame clones and misses some; the assay was immunoSEQ multiplex PCR. The sample includes about 150,000 clones, approximately 89% of them seen just once. The sequencing sample was made of peripheral blood. These receptors were taken from a human donor in a cohort sampled during active COVID-19.

The chain couples TRBV6-5 to TRBJ1-4, with TRBD1 matching 7 bases. Trimming removed 0 bases from V and 5 bases from J; junction bases left unmatched: 6. CDR3 size: 16 residues. Germline V lookup: CDR1 MNHEY, CDR2 SVGAGI. The CDR3 region is CASSYSTGTANEKLFF. CDR3 nucleotide sequence: TGTGCCAGCAGTTACTCGACCGGGACAGCGAATGAAAAACTGTTTTTT.

The chain joins TRBV3-1 (or the pseudogene TRBV3-2) to TRBJ2-1; D possibly corresponds to TRBD2 (6 bases). Looked up from germline, CDR1 is LGHDT and CDR2 is YNNKEL (reference sequence). The CDR3 loop spans 15 amino acids. The V end lost 1 base, the J end lost 2 bases, and 9 bases lay between the germline ends. Here the CDR3 DNA reads TGTGCCAGCAGCCAAGGCGGGGTGACCTACAATGAGCAGTTCTTC. Protein product: CASSQGGVTYNEQFF.

The chain combines TRBV29-1 with TRBJ1-2; the match to TRBD1 covers 7 bases. Germline V CDR1 and CDR2: SQVTM, ANQGSEA. The V gene end was trimmed by 4 bases and the J gene end by 3 bases; junction bases not matched to a gene: 2. The CDR3 covers 12 residues. In nucleotides, the CDR3 is TGCAGCGTTGGAGACAGGGACTATGGCTACACCTTC. Translation gives CSVGDRDYGYTF.

The rearrangement joins TRBV6-5 to TRBJ1-1, with D maybe TRBD1 (5 bases). Trimming cost V 5 bases and J 6 bases, with 13 bases left between them. The CDR3 contains 13 residues. Germline V gene lookup returns CDR1 MNHEY and CDR2 SVGAGI. The CDR3 DNA reads TGTGCCAGCAGTCGGGCAGGGCCCGCTGAAGCTTTCTTT. The encoded protein is CASSRAGPAEAFF.

The rearrangement joins TRBV6-6 to TRBJ1-2; D is unclear. Germline lookup yields CDR1 MNHNY and CDR2 SVGAGI (reference sequence). Trimming cost V 7 bases and J 4 bases, with 16 bases left between them. The CDR3 runs to 14 residues. The CDR3 here is CASTHGPRGYGYTF. The CDR3 DNA sequence: TGTGCCAGCACCCACGGCCCTAGAGGCTATGGCTACACCTTC.

This clone was seen a handful of times. J is TRBJ2-7 and V is TRBV5-6, with 7 bases that match TRBD2. CDR3 length: 18 residues. The germline V gene encodes CDR1 SGHDT and CDR2 YYEEEE. Trimming cost V 4 bases and J 2 bases; bases outside gene matches: 18. Here the CDR3 reads CASSRAVYSSGVAYEQYF. The CDR3 coding sequence is TGTGCCAGCAGCCGGGCGGTATATTCTAGCGGTGTCGCCTACGAGCAGTACTTC.

The chain uses TRBV4-2 and TRBJ2-7; possibly TRBD1 for D (5 bases). From germline, CDR1 is LGHNA and CDR2 YNFKEQ. V dropped 3 bases and J dropped 2 bases, with 14 bases sitting between them. The CDR3 spans 15 residues. For the CDR3, the DNA is TGTGCCAGCAGCCATAGTAGGGGTTCTCCCTACGAGCAGTACTTC. Protein: CASSHSRGSPYEQYF.

In its sample, this clone was seen a few times. The CDR3 sequence is CASSEGGLAEAFF. CDR3 nucleotide sequence: TGTGCCAGTAGCGAGGGAGGCTTGGCTGAAGCTTTCTTT. The genes are TRBV19 and TRBJ1-1; D uncertain. Trimming pared 6 bases from V and 6 bases from J, leaving 14 bases between. Germline-derived CDR1 and CDR2 are LNHDA and SQIVND (reference sequence). The CDR3 length is 13 residues.

This sequence joins TRBV6-6 and TRBJ1-1; D gene uncertain. The germline CDR1 and CDR2 sequences are MNHNY and SVGAGI (reference sequence). The CDR3 is 14 amino acids. The V end was cut by 3 bases, the J end by 0 bases, with 8 bases between. CDR3 sequence: CASSYDSMNTEAFF. The CDR3 DNA sequence: TGTGCCAGCAGTTATGATAGCATGAACACTGAAGCTTTCTTT.

The V gene is TRBV21-1, the J gene TRBJ2-2; TRBD1 reflects the table's D call only, with no check against the DNA. TRBV21-1 is reported as a pseudogene. The CDR3 runs 14 residues. CDR3: CASIPRAVGGELFF. CDR3 coding DNA: TGTGCCAGCATCCCCAGGGCCGTTGGCGGGGAGCTGTTTTTT.

The CDR3 DNA is TGTGCCAGCAGCTCCCGACTAGCGGGGACAGATACGCAGTATTTT. It yields the protein CASSSRLAGTDTQYF. The chain recombines TRBV5-4 with TRBJ2-3, with TRBD2 matching over 11 bases. With V trimmed by 3 bases and J by 3 bases, 3 bases remained unmatched. The germline V gene encodes CDR1 SGHNT and CDR2 YYREEE (reference sequence). The CDR3 is 15 residues long.

The chain uses TRBV5-5 and TRBJ1-6; 7 bases fit TRBD1. CDR3 length equals 16 residues. The germline V gene has CDR1 SGHKS and CDR2 YYEKEE (reference sequence). After removal of 4 bases from V and 8 bases from J, the junction contained 12 bases not matched to a gene. The CDR3 loop is CASSDRQGTMDSPLHF. The CDR3, as DNA: TGTGCCAGCAGCGACCGACAGGGAACAATGGATTCACCCCTCCACTTT.

The chain uses TRBV7-2 and TRBJ2-3, with 9 bases lining up with TRBD1. This CDR3 region has 15 residues. Trimming took 4 bases from V and 3 from J; bases not matched to a gene: 5. Germline CDR1 SGHTA, CDR2 FQGNSA. In nucleotides, the CDR3 is TGTGCCAGCAGCTCGGACAGGGGAAATACAGATACGCAGTATTTT. As protein: CASSSDRGNTDTQYF.

The rearrangement joins TRBV7-3 to TRBJ2-7, with TRBD1 matching over 7 bases. The junction had 15 bases not matched to a gene; V was cut back by 6 bases and J by 7 bases. CDR1 and CDR2 (germline): SGHTA, FQGTGA. The CDR3 runs to 15 residues. This chain's CDR3 is CASSPTGTVFREQYF. The DNA for the CDR3 is TGTGCCAGCAGTCCTACCGGGACAGTCTTTCGGGAGCAGTACTTC.

The V and J genes are TRBV6-2 or TRBV6-3 and TRBJ1-2; D remains ambiguous. The germline gives CDR1 MNHEY, CDR2 SVGEGT. The CDR3 extends over 14 amino acids. V was shortened by 5 bases and J by 5 bases, with 15 bases between the two germline ends. The CDR3 nucleotides read TGTGCCAGCAGTCATGAGGAGGGCGGATATGGCTACACCTTC. This sequence encodes CASSHEEGGYGYTF.

The genes are TRBV18 and TRBJ2-1; 7 bases line up with TRBD1. This CDR3 has 16 amino acids. In germline, CDR1 is KGHSH, CDR2 LQKENI. V gave up 6 bases and J gave up 4 bases; unmatched junction bases: 12. In DNA, the CDR3 is TGTGCCAGCTCGCCTTCCGACAGGGCATTATACAATGAGCAGTTCTTC. This translates into CASSPSDRALYNEQFF.

V is TRBV19 and J is TRBJ2-3; 8 bases are a match to TRBD2. The CDR3 is 16 amino acids. The trim removed 5 bases at V and 0 bases at J, leaving 7 bases unmatched. Germline V gives CDR1 LNHDA, CDR2 SQIVND (reference sequence). Here the CDR3 reads CASSARGGQSTDTQYF. The DNA for the CDR3 is TGTGCCAGTAGTGCTCGGGGGGGCCAAAGCACAGATACGCAGTATTTT.